These T cell receptor beta chains were read from a single sample in a study of graft-versus-host responses after intestinal transplantation. Measured with immunoSEQ multiplex PCR; TCRdb has only the in-frame clones, and not every one. The sample has thousands of clones, roughly 69% seen once; the top ten hold around 20%. The sample was ileum tissue, taken around 33 weeks after intestinal transplantation. The origin of the receptors is a human patient who received an intestinal transplant, so some T cells may come from the graft donor. Both conserved end residues are part of each CDR3. D genes are given only for firm matches. Clone size is shown for a subset of rows, as once, few, many or a class of expanded clone.

clone size: NA
D gene: NA
J gene: TRBJ2-3
V gene: TRBV28
CDR3 DNA: TGTGCCAGCAGTTTCTCCCAGGGCACAGATACGCAGTATTTT
CDR3 protein: CASSFSQGTDTQYF

clone size: NA
D gene: TRBD1
J gene: TRBJ2-3
V gene: TRBV9
CDR3 DNA: TGTGCCAGCAGCGTAGGGGACAGGCAGGGAGATACGCAGTATTTT
CDR3 protein: CASSVGDRQGDTQYF

clone size: NA
D gene: NA
J gene: TRBJ1-2
V gene: TRBV6-5
CDR3 DNA: TGTGCCAGCAGTGACGGTATCTATGGCTACACCTTC
CDR3 protein: CASSDGIYGYTF

clone size: NA
D gene: NA
J gene: TRBJ2-3
V gene: TRBV5-6
CDR3 DNA: TGTGCCAGCAGCTTGGCTAGACAGAACACAGATACGCAGTATTTT
CDR3 protein: CASSLARQNTDTQYF

clone size: medium-sized
D gene: TRBD1
J gene: TRBJ2-3
V gene: TRBV6-5
CDR3 DNA: TGTGCCAGCAGTTGGGGACAGGGAACAGATACGCAGTATTTT
CDR3 protein: CASSWGQGTDTQYF

clone size: few
D gene: NA
J gene: TRBJ1-3
V gene: TRBV10-2
CDR3 DNA: TGCGCCAGCAGTGAGCAGGGGAGAGGAAACACCATATATTTT
CDR3 protein: CASSEQGRGNTIYF

clone size: NA
D gene: NA
J gene: TRBJ2-2
V gene: TRBV6-4
CDR3 DNA: TGTGCCAGCAGTGACTCACAGGACACCGGGGAGCTGTTTTTT
CDR3 protein: CASSDSQDTGELFF

clone size: NA
D gene: NA
J gene: TRBJ1-1
V gene: TRBV18
CDR3 DNA: TGTGCCAGCTCACCACCGACGGGGCTGGGCACTGAAGCTTTCTTT
CDR3 protein: CASSPPTGLGTEAFF

clone size: NA
D gene: NA
J gene: TRBJ2-1
V gene: TRBV19
CDR3 DNA: TGTGCCAGTAGTATAGGAGAGGGGGGAGCGAATGAGCAGTTCTTC
CDR3 protein: CASSIGEGGANEQFF

clone size: NA
D gene: NA
J gene: TRBJ1-2
V gene: TRBV6-6
CDR3 DNA: TGTGCCAGCAGTAAGGCCGAGGAGGGAAACTATGGCTACACCTTC
CDR3 protein: CASSKAEEGNYGYTF

clone size: once
D gene: NA
J gene: TRBJ1-2
V gene: TRBV6-5
CDR3 DNA: TGTGCCAGCAGTTATGGGACAACTAACTATGGCTACACCTTC
CDR3 protein: CASSYGTTNYGYTF

clone size: NA
D gene: TRBD2
J gene: TRBJ2-5
V gene: TRBV4-1
CDR3 DNA: TGCGCCAGCAGCCAAGGGACGGGACTAGCGGGGGAAGAGACCCAGTACTTC
CDR3 protein: CASSQGTGLAGEETQYF

clone size: NA
D gene: TRBD2
J gene: TRBJ2-3
V gene: TRBV7-2
CDR3 DNA: TGTGCCAGCAGCTTAGTGCTACTAGCGGGGGGGACCGATACGCAGTATTTT
CDR3 protein: CASSLVLLAGGTDTQYF

clone size: NA
D gene: NA
J gene: TRBJ1-3
V gene: TRBV6-1
CDR3 DNA: TGTGCCAGCGCCGGGACGGGTGGAAACACCATATATTTT
CDR3 protein: CASAGTGGNTIYF

clone size: NA
D gene: NA
J gene: TRBJ2-3
V gene: TRBV6-4
CDR3 DNA: TGTGCCAGCAGTGACCAGGGGGGAACTGGTACGCAGTATTTT
CDR3 protein: CASSDQGGTGTQYF

clone size: NA
D gene: TRBD1
J gene: TRBJ2-5
V gene: TRBV11-1
CDR3 DNA: TGTGCCAGCAGCAATACTCGGGACAGGCGCTATTTTGAAGAGACCCAGTACTTC
CDR3 protein: CASSNTRDRRYFEETQYF

clone size: once
D gene: NA
J gene: TRBJ1-5
V gene: TRBV4-1
CDR3 DNA: TGCGCCAGCAGCCAAGACCACCCTGGAGGGGTAAGCAATCAGCCCCAGCATTTT
CDR3 protein: CASSQDHPGGVSNQPQHF

clone size: NA
D gene: TRBD1
J gene: TRBJ2-1
V gene: TRBV6-1
CDR3 DNA: TGTGCCGCCCGGGACAGGGTGGACAATGAGCAGTTCTTC
CDR3 protein: CAARDRVDNEQFF

clone size: NA
D gene: NA
J gene: TRBJ1-1
V gene: TRBV21-1
CDR3 DNA: TGTGCCAGCAGCAAAGAGGAGATTACGCGGACTGAAGCTTTCTTT
CDR3 protein: CASSKEEITRTEAFF

clone size: NA
D gene: NA
J gene: TRBJ2-1
V gene: TRBV11-2
CDR3 DNA: TGTGCCAGCAGCCTGGGGCCTAGCTCCTACAATGAGCAGTTCTTC
CDR3 protein: CASSLGPSSYNEQFF

clone size: NA
D gene: TRBD1
J gene: TRBJ1-5
V gene: TRBV28
CDR3 DNA: TGTGCCAGCAGAGGACAGGGGAATCAGCCCCAGCATTTT
CDR3 protein: CASRGQGNQPQHF

clone size: NA
D gene: NA
J gene: TRBJ1-2
V gene: TRBV6-1
CDR3 DNA: TGTGCCAGCAGTGAAGTGGTAGGAACCTATGGCTACACCTTC
CDR3 protein: CASSEVVGTYGYTF